One sample yielded the 24 T cell receptor beta chains listed below, sequenced in a study of response to subunit inactivated influenza vaccine. TCRdb processed the RT-PCR reads anew with MiXCR; each CDR3 protein has one entry. The table lists hundreds of thousands of distinct CDR3 sequences, less than 30% of them singletons. Sequences were derived from CD4+ T cells sorted from PBMCs, sampled around 5 days after vaccination. These TCRs come from a man over 45 who received an inactivated influenza vaccine.

The J gene is TRBJ2-7, the V gene TRBV30; no clear D. The V and J ends lost 0 bases and 6 bases respectively, with 12 bases between them. CDR3 length: 13 residues. Germline CDR1 reads GTSNPN; CDR2 reads SVGIG (reference sequence). The CDR3 spells CAWSVLGTTEQYF. The CDR3 DNA reads TGTGCCTGGAGTGTACTGGGAACAACCGAGCAGTACTTC. Supplemented by reference TRBV30 and TRBJ2-7, the full variable domain reads SQTIHQWPATLVQPVGSPLSLECTVEGTSNPNLYWYRQAAGRGLQLLFYSVGIGQISSEVPQNLSASRPQDRQFILSSKKLLLSDSGFYLCAWSVLGTTEQYFGPGTRLTVT.

This clonotype has just a few counts. The chain has TRBV5-1 and TRBJ1-3; D might be TRBD1 (5 bases). Trimming shortened V by 0 bases and J by 4 bases, and 14 bases separated the two germline ends. Per germline, CDR1 SGHRS and CDR2 YFSETQ. The CDR3 extends over 16 amino acids. CDR3 nucleotides: TGCGCCAGCAGCTTGGAATCCCAGGGTATAGGAAACACCATATATTTT. Its protein is CASSLESQGIGNTIYF. The full variable domain, with the rest looked up from reference TRBV5-1 and TRBJ1-3, is KAGVTQTPRYLIKTRGQQVTLSCSPISGHRSVSWYQQTPGQGLQFLFEYFSETQRNKGNFPGRFSGRQFSNSRSEMNVSTLELGDSALYLCASSLESQGIGNTIYFGEGSWLTVV.

This clonotype was seen a handful of times. The J gene is TRBJ1-3, the V gene TRBV6-1; TRBD1 might be the D (6 bases). Trimming took 6 bases from V and 1 from J, leaving 10 bases between them. Germline-derived CDR1 and CDR2 are MNHNS and SASEGT. The CDR3 totals 14 residues. CDR3 region: CASSRDRSGNTIYF. The CDR3 DNA reads as TGTGCCAGCAGCCGTGACAGGTCTGGAAACACCATATATTTT.

This clonotype was recorded a few times. The chain joins TRBV4-2 to TRBJ1-2, with D hard to call. The CDR3 runs to 14 residues. V was shortened by 0 bases and J by 7 bases, with 12 bases between the two germline ends. CDR1 is LGHNA, CDR2 YNFKEQ, per germline. The CDR3 is CASSQDREGPGYTF. Written as DNA, the CDR3 is TGTGCCAGCAGCCAAGATCGGGAAGGGCCTGGCTACACCTTC.

The sample holds a few counts of this clonotype. This sequence joins TRBV4-2 and TRBJ2-7; D gene uncertain. The CDR3 sequence is 13 residues long. Trimming took 2 bases from V and 0 from J, leaving 5 bases between them. Germline-derived CDR1 and CDR2 are LGHNA and YNFKEQ. The CDR3 DNA is TGTGCCAGCAGCCAAAGTCTCTCCTACGAGCAGTACTTC. Protein sequence: CASSQSLSYEQYF.

This chain uses TRBV6-1 with TRBJ2-7; 9 bases match TRBD1. CDR1 MNHNS and CDR2 SASEGT come from the germline V gene. J lost 6 bases, V lost 3 bases, and 9 bases had no gene match. The length of the CDR3 is 15 residues. CDR3 amino acids: CASSDPPGQGREQYF. In nucleotides, the CDR3 is TGTGCCAGCAGTGACCCGCCGGGACAGGGACGCGAGCAGTACTTC.

In this sample, this clonotype turned up once. This could be a read error, since a much larger clone is one nucleotide away. This chain links TRBV7-2 with TRBJ2-5, with D unclear. The CDR3 runs to 15 residues. Trimming took off 1 base at V and 4 bases at J, with 13 bases between the two ends. Germline V CDR1 and CDR2: SGHTA, FQGNSA. CDR3 sequence (DNA): TGTGCCAGCAGCTTAGTTAGGGCTCGGCGAGAGACCCAGTACTTC. Translation gives CASSLVRARRETQYF. The full variable domain, in which reference TRBV7-2 and TRBJ2-5 provide the parts outside the CDR3, is GAGVSQSPSNKVTEKGKDVELRCDPISGHTALYWYRQSLGQGLEFLIYFQGNSAPDKSGLPSDRFSAERTGGSVSTLTIQRTQQEDSAVYLCASSLVRARRETQYFGPGTRLLVL.

This sequence joins TRBV5-1 and TRBJ2-7; 9 bases match TRBD1. CDR3 length: 15 residues. Losses at the gene ends were 1 base for V and 1 base for J; bases not matched to a gene: 3. CDR1 and CDR2 from the germline V gene are SGHRS and YFSETQ. CDR3 nucleotide sequence: TGCGCCAGCAGCTTGACAGGGGGCGAATCCTACGAGCAGTACTTC. Encoded protein: CASSLTGGESYEQYF.

The V call is TRBV20-1, the J call TRBJ2-1; D is perhaps TRBD1 or TRBD2 (5 bases each). The CDR3 contains 16 residues. V was cut by 0 bases and J by 0 bases, with 12 bases left in between. The germline CDR1 and CDR2 sequences are DFQATT and SNEGSKA (reference sequence). The CDR3: CSARDGTRSSYNEQFF. The CDR3 nucleotides are TGCAGTGCTAGAGATGGGACGAGGAGCTCCTACAATGAGCAGTTCTTC.

This chain connects TRBV6-5 to TRBJ1-6, with D unclear. Trimming removed 2 bases at V and 10 bases at J, with 12 bases between. Germline loops: CDR1 MNHEY, CDR2 SVGAGI. The CDR3 is 14 amino acids. Here the CDR3 reads CASSYGRERSPLHF. The DNA of the CDR3 is TGTGCCAGCAGTTACGGACGGGAGAGATCACCCCTCCACTTT.

The J gene is TRBJ2-7, the V gene TRBV20-1; the D is unclear. V lost 0 bases and J 3 bases, leaving 3 bases between the germline ends. CDR1 DFQATT and CDR2 SNEGSKA come from the germline V gene (reference sequence). The CDR3 has 11 residues. CDR3 DNA sequence: TGCAGTGCTAGAGAGAACTACGAGCAGTACTTC. Encoded protein: CSARENYEQYF.

This clonotype was observed a few times. The chain carries TRBV5-6 and TRBJ2-5; D possibly corresponds to TRBD1 (5 bases). Germline V CDR1 and CDR2: SGHDT, YYEEEE. The CDR3 extends over 14 amino acids. V was cut by 3 bases and J by 4 bases, with 13 bases left in between. The chain's CDR3 is CASSSVRGIETQYF. The CDR3 region has the DNA TGTGCCAGCAGCTCCGTTAGGGGAATAGAGACCCAGTACTTC.

This clonotype has only a few counts. The chain couples TRBV5-1 to TRBJ2-7, with D possibly matching TRBD2 (6 bases). Germline values: CDR1 SGHRS, CDR2 YFSETQ. There are 14 residues in the CDR3. V lost 4 bases and J lost 0, with 11 bases in between. The CDR3 spells CASSQGLNSYEQYF. As DNA, the CDR3 is TGCGCCAGCAGCCAGGGACTGAACTCCTACGAGCAGTACTTC. Looking up the rest from reference TRBV5-1 and TRBJ2-7 gives the full variable domain: KAGVTQTPRYLIKTRGQQVTLSCSPISGHRSVSWYQQTPGQGLQFLFEYFSETQRNKGNFPGRFSGRQFSNSRSEMNVSTLELGDSALYLCASSQGLNSYEQYFGPGTRLTVT.

The V call is TRBV6-2 or TRBV6-3, the J call TRBJ2-1; TRBD2 matches 8 bases. Germline V gene lookup returns CDR1 MNHEY and CDR2 SVGEGT. The CDR3 covers 15 residues. V trimming: 4 bases; J trimming: 10 bases; junction bases outside the gene matches: 12. Here the CDR3 DNA reads TGTGCCAGCAGTTCCCCGGGACTAGGGCGTGGGGAGCAGTTCTTC. It encodes CASSSPGLGRGEQFF.

This clonotype was seen a handful of times. The chain joins TRBV7-8 to TRBJ2-3; TRBD1 matches 7 bases. The junction had 3 bases not matched to a gene; V was cut back by 6 bases and J by 3 bases. CDR3 length: 13 residues. Germline assignment: CDR1 SGHVS and CDR2 FQNEAQ. This chain's CDR3 is CASRQGVTDTQYF. CDR3 sequence (DNA): TGTGCCAGCAGGCAGGGGGTTACAGATACGCAGTATTTT.

The chain carries TRBV20-1 and TRBJ2-5; tentatively, D is TRBD1 (5 bases). CDR1 is DFQATT and CDR2 is SNEGSKA in the germline V gene (reference sequence). V shed 5 bases and J shed 5 bases, with 15 bases lying between them. The CDR3 runs 13 residues. CDR3 DNA: TGCAGTGCTTCTACGACAGATGGGGAGACCCAGTACTTC. Protein sequence: CSASTTDGETQYF.

This CDR3 is CAISLSGENTDTQYF. CDR3 nucleotide sequence: TGTGCCATCAGTCTAAGCGGGGAGAACACAGATACGCAGTATTTT. The chain uses TRBV10-3 and TRBJ2-3, with 7 bases lining up with TRBD2. Germline assignment: CDR1 ENHRY and CDR2 SYGVKD. The length of the CDR3 is 15 residues. V dropped 5 bases and J dropped 2; count of bases not matched to a gene: 7.

The gene calls are TRBV7-9 and TRBJ2-5; D may match TRBD1 or TRBD2 (6 bases each). V lost 6 bases to trimming and J lost 5 bases, with 13 bases between them. Germline CDR1 and CDR2: SEHNR and FQNEAQ (reference sequence). The CDR3 covers 13 residues. The CDR3 nucleotides are TGTGCCAGCAGGGGACTGAGGGGGGAGACCCAGTACTTC. The encoded protein is CASRGLRGETQYF. The full variable domain, completed using reference TRBV7-9 and TRBJ2-5, is DTGVSQNPRHKITKRGQNVTFRCDPISEHNRLYWYRQTLGQGPEFLTYFQNEAQLEKSRLLSDRFSAERPKGSFSTLEIQRTEQGDSAMYLCASRGLRGETQYFGPGTRLLVL.

The chain is built from TRBV19 and TRBJ2-3; 8 bases align to TRBD2. Germline loops: CDR1 LNHDA, CDR2 SQIVND (reference sequence). The CDR3 is 17 residues long. V shed 4 bases and J 3 bases; nucleotides not matched to a gene: 12. The CDR3 loop is CASSRQRGRFGTDTQYF. Written as DNA, the CDR3 is TGTGCCAGTAGTAGGCAGCGGGGGAGATTCGGAACAGATACGCAGTATTTT.

The chain carries TRBV4-2 and TRBJ2-6; D may be TRBD2 (7 bases). The CDR3 has 20 residues. V dropped 4 bases and J dropped 0 bases, with 22 bases sitting between them. Germline-derived CDR1 and CDR2 are LGHNA and YNFKEQ. CDR3 residues: CASSLGRGALIFSGANVLTF. CDR3 in DNA: TGTGCCAGCAGCCTAGGCCGGGGGGCGTTGATTTTCTCTGGGGCCAACGTCCTGACTTTC.

The V call is TRBV16, the J call TRBJ2-1; tentatively, D is TRBD1 (6 bases). Trimming pared 3 bases from V and 0 bases from J, leaving 15 bases between. Germline lookup yields CDR1 KGHSY and CDR2 FQNENV. There are 17 residues in the CDR3. The CDR3 loop reads CASSQVQGLSSYNEQFF. The CDR3 nucleotides read TGTGCCAGCAGCCAGGTCCAGGGGTTAAGCTCCTACAATGAGCAGTTCTTC.

The genes are TRBV18 and TRBJ1-6; a possible D gene is TRBD1 (6 bases). V was shortened by 3 bases and J by 9 bases, with 15 bases between the two germline ends. This CDR3 is 15 amino acids long. Looked up from germline, CDR1 is KGHSH and CDR2 is LQKENI. The CDR3 coding sequence is TGTGCCAGCTCACCTTGGGGGCTAGATAGTTCACCCCTCCACTTT. Amino acid sequence: CASSPWGLDSSPLHF.

This clonotype was recorded a few times. The J gene is TRBJ2-2, the V gene TRBV20-1; 12 bases line up with TRBD2. The CDR3 runs to 17 residues. Unmatched junction bases numbered 12, after V lost 6 bases and J lost 4 bases. CDR1 and CDR2 from the germline V gene are DFQATT and SNEGSKA (reference sequence). CDR3 protein: CSAPLVLAGGSTGELFF. The CDR3 region has the DNA TGCAGTGCCCCTCTAGTTCTAGCGGGAGGGAGCACCGGGGAGCTGTTTTTT.

In this sample, this clonotype turned up a few times. The chain is built from TRBV3-1 and TRBJ2-7; D tentatively reads TRBD1 or TRBD2 (6 bases each). Germline CDR1 and CDR2: LGHDT and YNNKEL (reference sequence). This CDR3 spans 16 amino acids. The V gene lost 0 bases and the J gene lost 6 bases, with 18 bases spanning the gap. This CDR3 is CASSQDPGALGGEQYF. CDR3 nucleotides: TGTGCCAGCAGCCAAGACCCAGGGGCCCTGGGAGGCGAGCAGTACTTC.